These 17 T cell receptor beta chains were sequenced from one sample in a study of T cells in Graves' hyperthyroidism and ophthalmopathy. RNA transcripts provided the source from which TCR beta CDR3 regions were amplified. Carried out on the TCR CDR3, a first-round RT-PCR used the HTBI primer set. Via MiXCR, TCRdb re-called the multiplex PCR reads, giving one row per CDR3 protein. The sample contains nearly 600,000 distinct CDR3 sequences, around 14% of which appear only once. Sequenced sample: blood. These receptors came from a woman aged 30 to 39 with Graves' hyperthyroidism that later progressed to Graves' ophthalmopathy.

In this sample, this clonotype turned up many times. CDR3 nucleotide sequence: TGTGCCAGCAGTTCCCAGGGTGTTGGGGACACCGGGGAGCTGTTTTTT. The encoded protein is CASSSQGVGDTGELFF. This chain joins TRBV12-3 or TRBV12-4 and TRBJ2-2; D possibly corresponds to TRBD1 (5 bases). The CDR3 contains 16 residues. V was cut by 4 bases and J by 3 bases, with 15 bases left in between.

As regards this clonotype: A much larger clone differs from this one at a single base, so this may be a read error. The chain is built from TRBV5-6 and TRBJ2-1, with a weak D call TRBD1 (5 bases). The CDR3 covers 15 residues. V was cut by 4 bases and J by 0 bases, with 11 bases left in between. Germline CDR1 SGHDT, CDR2 YYEEEE. The CDR3 protein is CASSGASRSYNEQFF. The CDR3 nucleotides read TGTGCCAGCAGCGGGGCATCCCGCTCCTACAATGAGCAGTTCTTC.

This clonotype was detected many times. The CDR3 region is CASTRGMEDGYTF. CDR3 DNA: TGTGCCAGTACTAGGGGGATGGAAGATGGCTACACCTTC. The rearrangement uses TRBV19 and TRBJ1-2, with a weak D call TRBD1 (6 bases). This CDR3 spans 13 amino acids. V gave up 7 bases and J gave up 6 bases, with 15 bases separating them. CDR1 and CDR2 from the germline V gene are LNHDA and SQIVND (reference sequence).

The chain couples TRBV24-1 to TRBJ1-2; the D gene is possibly TRBD1 (6 bases). V lost 3 bases to trimming and J lost 4 bases, with 14 bases between them. Germline V gene data show CDR1 as KGHDR and CDR2 as SFDVKD. The CDR3 spans 15 residues. The CDR3 DNA reads TGTGCCACCAGTGATCCAGGGGTAGGGCGCTATGGCTACACCTTC. Its translation: CATSDPGVGRYGYTF.

This clonotype was seen many times. The V gene is TRBV20-1, the J gene TRBJ2-7; D is undetermined. The CDR3 covers 10 residues. Germline V CDR1 and CDR2: DFQATT, SNEGSKA (reference sequence). With 6 bases removed from V and 6 bases from J, the gap between germline ends came to 9 bases. The CDR3 DNA sequence: TGCAGTGCCGAACTTTTCGAGCAGTACTTC. Translating gives CSAELFEQYF.

In this sample, this clonotype turned up many times. The CDR3 sequence is CASSSSSGGYNEQFF. CDR3 DNA: TGTGCCAGCAGTTCCTCTAGCGGGGGCTACAATGAGCAGTTCTTC. This rearrangement joins TRBV27 to TRBJ2-1; 10 nucleotides align to TRBD2. Germline lookup yields CDR1 MNHEY and CDR2 SMNVEV (reference sequence). The J segment lost 3 bases and the V segment lost 4 bases, leaving 3 bases of the junction unmatched. The CDR3 extends over 15 amino acids.

The V call is TRBV4-1, the J call TRBJ2-5, with 9 bases identical to TRBD1. V dropped 0 bases and J dropped 5; count of bases not matched to a gene: 7. Germline loops: CDR1 MGHRA, CDR2 YSYEKL. The CDR3 totals 16 residues. The CDR3 DNA is TGCGCCAGCAGCCAAGATTGGAACAGGGGGCACGAGACCCAGTACTTC. Its protein product is CASSQDWNRGHETQYF.

This rearrangement joins TRBV6-2 or TRBV6-3 to TRBJ2-1; 9 positions match TRBD1. Germline V gene sequence: CDR1 MNHEY, CDR2 SVGEGT. The CDR3 extends over 14 amino acids. With V trimmed by 4 bases and J by 8 bases, 6 bases remained unmatched. This CDR3 reads CASSFRDRVDEQFF. The CDR3 coding sequence is TGTGCCAGCAGTTTCCGGGACAGGGTCGATGAGCAGTTCTTC.

This clonotype was recorded at least ten times. This chain uses TRBV15 with TRBJ1-6, with 7 bases fitting TRBD1. V shed 1 base and J 5 bases; nucleotides not matched to a gene: 2. This CDR3 has 15 amino acids. Germline V gene lookup returns CDR1 LNHNV and CDR2 YYDKDF (reference sequence). The CDR3 nucleotides are TGTGCCACCAGCAGAGGGGACAGAAATAATTCACCCCTCCACTTT. The encoded protein is CATSRGDRNNSPLHF.

This clonotype was recorded at least ten times. The chain employs TRBV6-1 and TRBJ1-4; D call uncertain. Trimming shortened V by 10 bases and J by 1 base, and 10 bases separated the two germline ends. The CDR3 consists of 13 residues. Germline V gives CDR1 MNHNS, CDR2 SASEGT. CDR3 sequence reads: CATFGRTNEKLFF. The CDR3 DNA sequence: TGTGCCACCTTCGGTCGAACTAATGAAAAACTGTTTTTT.

The chain recombines TRBV2 with TRBJ1-4; 7 positions agree with TRBD1. The CDR3 is 15 amino acids. CDR1 is SNHLY and CDR2 is FYNNEI in the germline V gene. With V trimmed by 7 bases and J by 10 bases, 15 bases remained unmatched. The CDR3 sequence is CASIGGGWGQLKLFF. CDR3 DNA: TGTGCCAGCATTGGGGGGGGCTGGGGACAGCTAAAACTGTTTTTT.

In its sample, this clonotype was seen a few times. This chain joins TRBV19 and TRBJ1-4; 7 nucleotides align to TRBD1. Germline CDR1 is LNHDA and CDR2 is SQIVND (reference sequence). The CDR3 sequence is 17 residues long. Trimming at V came to 4 bases and at J to 3 bases, leaving 11 bases not matched to a gene. The CDR3 nucleotides are TGTGCCAGTAGTAGCGTAACCGGGACAGACCCTAATGAAAAACTGTTTTTT. This codes for CASSSVTGTDPNEKLFF.

The J gene is TRBJ1-3, the V gene TRBV20-1, with 9 nucleotides matching TRBD1. J was trimmed by 0 bases and V by 3 bases; bases with no gene match: 12. CDR3 length equals 18 residues. CDR1 is DFQATT, CDR2 SNEGSKA, per germline (reference sequence). The CDR3 region has the DNA TGCAGTGCTAGTCGGAGTGGGACAGGGACCCTCTCTGGAAACACCATATATTTT. Its protein is CSASRSGTGTLSGNTIYF.

Comment on this clonotype: It may be a read error: a sequence one base away is much more abundant. The DNA for the CDR3 is TGTGCCAGCAGCTTAGGGGTGTCGACTAGCGGGGGCGAGCAGTACTTC. Residues: CASSLGVSTSGGEQYF. This rearrangement joins TRBV11-3 to TRBJ2-7, with 12 bases that match TRBD2. CDR1 is SGHNT and CDR2 is YENEEA in the germline V gene. The CDR3 length is 16 residues. Trimming removed 1 base from V and 6 bases from J; junction bases left unmatched: 7.

At least ten counts were recorded for this clonotype. The chain is built from TRBV18 and TRBJ2-1; D may match TRBD1 or TRBD2 (7 bases each). CDR1 is KGHSH, CDR2 LQKENI, per germline. V dropped 6 bases and J dropped 3 bases, with 18 bases sitting between them. CDR3 size: 16 residues. The CDR3 loop is CASSPRGGGGYNEQFF. The CDR3 DNA reads as TGTGCCAGCTCGCCAAGGGGAGGGGGCGGCTACAATGAGCAGTTCTTC. Combining the CDR3 with reference TRBV18 and TRBJ2-1 gives the whole variable domain NAGVMQNPRHLVRRRGQEARLRCSPMKGHSHVYWYRQLPEEGLKFMVYLQKENIIDESGMPKERFSAEFPKEGPSILRIQQVVRGDSAAYFCASSPRGGGGYNEQFFGPGTRLTVL.

Comments on this clonotype: A much larger clone sits a single nucleotide away, making a read error possible. This chain joins TRBV16 and TRBJ2-1; D is undetermined. The germline CDR1 and CDR2 sequences are KGHSY and FQNENV. Trimming stripped 0 bases from V and 4 bases from J, with 7 bases between. CDR3 length equals 14 residues. The CDR3 coding sequence is TGTGCCAGCAGCCAATCTTCGGAATACAATGAGCAGTTCTTC. Its translation is CASSQSSEYNEQFF.

This clonotype was observed a few times. This rearrangement joins TRBV19 to TRBJ1-2; D gene uncertain. CDR1 LNHDA and CDR2 SQIVND come from the germline V gene (reference sequence). Trimming left V 7 bases short and J 3 bases short, with 12 bases between. The CDR3 consists of 13 residues. In DNA, the CDR3 is TGTGCCAGTACGTGGGCGACGGACTATGGCTACACCTTC. It translates to CASTWATDYGYTF.